The 23 T cell receptor beta chains below all came from one sample that was sequenced in a study of T-cell memory formation after mild COVID-19 (dated by TCRdb to 2020 to 2022). Libraries were constructed by 5' RACE. Data came from an Illumina NovaSeq 6000. The public sequencing data were trimmed at Q25 with fastp and processed into clonotypes with MiXCR by TCRdb, which kept only in-frame beta chains. Every CDR3 protein is listed once, alongside the most common genes and DNA of its rows. Within this sample are about 610,000 distinct CDR3 sequences, with around 16% of them counted one time only. Of the sample, roughly 8.2% falls within the top ten clones. Sequencing used PBMCs or a T cell subset sorted from them (not recorded which). The source of these receptors is an adult woman who had mild COVID-19 (a few samples of this study predate the infection). The sample titles of this study are shuffled in the database, so cell type and time point are left out; the donor was told from shared clones.

The rearrangement joins TRBV28 to TRBJ1-1; tentative D call: TRBD1 (5 bases). This CDR3 spans 15 amino acids. From germline, CDR1 is MDHEN and CDR2 SYDVKM. The germline V and J ends were trimmed by 6 bases and 1 base, with 15 bases remaining between them. The chain's CDR3 is CASSYTGGWNTEAFF. In DNA form, the CDR3 reads TGTGCCAGCAGCTATACCGGGGGATGGAACACTGAAGCTTTCTTT.

This chain uses TRBV30 with TRBJ2-1; a weak D match, TRBD2 (5 bases). The CDR3 extends over 15 amino acids. V was shortened by 2 bases and J by 0 bases, with 11 bases between the two germline ends. Germline V gene lookup returns CDR1 GTSNPN and CDR2 SVGIG (reference sequence). CDR3 in amino acids: CAWSTTGSSYNEQFF. CDR3 sequence (DNA): TGTGCCTGGAGTACGACGGGGAGCTCCTACAATGAGCAGTTCTTC.

This clonotype was seen a few times. The chain has TRBV20-1 and TRBJ2-7; D possibly corresponds to TRBD1 (6 bases). CDR3 size: 15 residues. Trimming left V 2 bases short and J 0 bases short, with 14 bases between. CDR1 is DFQATT and CDR2 is SNEGSKA in the germline V gene (reference sequence). In nucleotides, the CDR3 is TGCAGTGCTAGACTACTGACAGGCGTCTCCTACGAGCAGTACTTC. Translated: CSARLLTGVSYEQYF.

This chain links TRBV20-1 with TRBJ2-7, with D unresolved. Germline V gene sequence: CDR1 DFQATT, CDR2 SNEGSKA (reference sequence). The CDR3 consists of 11 residues. V lost 5 bases and J lost 3, with 8 bases in between. The CDR3 DNA sequence: TGCAGTGCTCCGCAACTCTACGAGCAGTACTTC. It translates to CSAPQLYEQYF.

A few counts support this clonotype. The CDR3: CSVAFFEADTQYF. The CDR3 DNA is TGCAGCGTTGCATTCTTCGAGGCAGATACGCAGTATTTT. V is TRBV29-1 and J is TRBJ2-3; D remains unclear. Germline-derived CDR1 and CDR2 are SQVTM and ANQGSEA. This CDR3 spans 13 amino acids. Trimming cost V 4 bases and J 4 bases, with 12 bases left between them.

The chain links TRBV9 to TRBJ1-3; TRBD1 might be the D (6 bases). Germline CDR1 and CDR2: SGDLS and YYNGEE. The CDR3 has 15 amino acids. The V end was cut by 0 bases, the J end by 0 bases, with 7 bases between. The CDR3 nucleotides read TGTGCCAGCAGCGTAGACAGGGCCTCTGGAAACACCATATATTTT. Translated: CASSVDRASGNTIYF.

This clonotype was seen once. The chain recombines TRBV2 with TRBJ2-5; maybe TRBD2 (5 bases). The V gene's germline CDR1 is SNHLY and CDR2 FYNNEI. The V end was cut by 3 bases, the J end by 4 bases, with 9 bases between. This CDR3 contains 13 residues. CDR3 protein: CASSEASRETQYF. CDR3 coding DNA: TGTGCCAGCAGTGAGGCTAGCCGAGAGACCCAGTACTTC.

CDR3 loop: CASSPSGRYGYTF. The CDR3 DNA follows: TGTGCCAGCAGCCCCTCCGGGAGATATGGCTACACCTTC. V and J are TRBV5-6 and TRBJ1-2, with D unresolved. V was shortened by 4 bases and J by 5 bases, with 12 bases between the two germline ends. Germline-derived CDR1 and CDR2 are SGHDT and YYEEEE. The CDR3 length is 13 residues. The variable domain in full, completed from reference TRBV5-6 and TRBJ1-2, reads DAGVTQSPTHLIKTRGQQVTLRCSPKSGHDTVSWYQQALGQGPQFIFQYYEEEERQRGNFPDRFSGHQFPNYSSELNVNALLLGDSALYLCASSPSGRYGYTFGSGTRLTVV.

Ten or more counts support this clonotype. The chain links TRBV7-2 to TRBJ2-7; TRBD2 matches at 7 bases. Trimming took 3 bases from V and 5 from J; bases not matched to a gene: 4. CDR3 length: 13 amino acids. Germline V gene lookup returns CDR1 SGHTA and CDR2 FQGNSA. This CDR3 reads CASSFRGSHEQYF. In DNA, the CDR3 is TGTGCCAGCAGCTTTCGCGGGAGCCACGAGCAGTACTTC.

The chain couples TRBV12-3 or TRBV12-4 to TRBJ2-1; D uncertain. Trimming took 6 bases from V and 9 from J, leaving 12 bases between them. The CDR3 is 12 residues long. The CDR3 is CASSKAESEQFF. For the CDR3, the DNA is TGTGCCAGCAGCAAAGCCGAATCTGAGCAGTTCTTC.

This clonotype has only a few counts. The chain carries TRBV20-1 and TRBJ2-7, with a tentative D call TRBD2 (5 bases). The CDR3 covers 13 residues. CDR1 and CDR2 from the germline V gene are DFQATT and SNEGSKA (reference sequence). Trimming stripped 1 base from V and 7 bases from J, with 14 bases between. The CDR3 is CSARASSTREQYF. CDR3 DNA sequence: TGCAGTGCTAGAGCTTCTAGCACGCGGGAGCAGTACTTC.

The CDR3 DNA follows: TGTGCCAGCTCAAAAAGGACAGGGCTTTTCGAATCTGAAGCTTTCTTT. Its protein product is CASSKRTGLFESEAFF. V is TRBV18 and J is TRBJ1-1; 8 bases are a match to TRBD1. From germline, CDR1 is KGHSH and CDR2 LQKENI. J was trimmed by 6 bases and V by 5 bases; bases with no gene match: 14. This CDR3 has 16 residues.

This clonotype was counted a few times. The rearrangement links TRBV2 to TRBJ2-7; D possibly uses TRBD1 or TRBD2 (5 bases each). Trimming shortened V by 6 bases and J by 2 bases, and 14 bases separated the two germline ends. CDR3 length: 14 amino acids. Germline lookup yields CDR1 SNHLY and CDR2 FYNNEI. The CDR3 bases are TGTGCCAGCAGGATCCGGGACCGAGCCTACGAGCAGTACTTC. Translating gives CASRIRDRAYEQYF. The full variable domain, in which reference TRBV2 and TRBJ2-7 provide the parts outside the CDR3, is EPEVTQTPSHQVTQMGQEVILRCVPISNHLYFYWYRQILGQKVEFLVSFYNNEISEKSEIFDDQFSVERPDGSNFTLKIRSTKLEDSAMYFCASRIRDRAYEQYFGPGTRLTVT.

This clonotype was seen many times. This chain connects TRBV24-1 to TRBJ1-2, with a tentative D call TRBD1 (6 bases). V shed 4 bases and J shed 8 bases, with 7 bases lying between them. Germline CDR1 and CDR2: KGHDR and SFDVKD. The CDR3 is 11 amino acids. The CDR3 protein is CATSEGGGYTF. CDR3 DNA sequence: TGTGCCACCAGTGAGGGGGGCGGCTACACCTTC.

The chain couples TRBV10-3 to TRBJ1-1, with D possibly matching TRBD1 (5 bases). CDR3 size: 14 residues. The V gene lost 3 bases and the J gene lost 1 base, with 9 bases spanning the gap. Germline values: CDR1 ENHRY, CDR2 SYGVKD. DNA for the CDR3: TGTGCCATCAGTGAACGGGGGGAGAACACTGAAGCTTTCTTT. Protein: CAISERGENTEAFF.

The chain links TRBV29-1 to TRBJ1-1; D call uncertain. The germline V gene has CDR1 SQVTM and CDR2 ANQGSEA. This CDR3 spans 12 amino acids. V lost 7 bases and J 4 bases, leaving 13 bases between the germline ends. CDR3 bases: TGCAGCGGGCTTCCGCCGGGCACTGAAGCTTTCTTT. Amino acids: CSGLPPGTEAFF.

The chain has TRBV19 and TRBJ2-7; 9 bases agree with TRBD1. Germline CDR1 and CDR2: LNHDA and SQIVND (reference sequence). The CDR3 spans 14 residues. The trim removed 4 bases at V and 0 bases at J, leaving 1 base unmatched. The CDR3 protein is CASSTTGGSYEQYF. CDR3 bases: TGTGCCAGTAGTACGACAGGGGGCTCCTACGAGCAGTACTTC.

J is TRBJ1-2 and V is TRBV30; 7 bases match TRBD1. The CDR3 has 14 amino acids. The germline V gene encodes CDR1 GTSNPN and CDR2 SVGIG (reference sequence). Germline trimming cut 1 base from V and 4 bases from J; bases unmatched to any gene: 6. This CDR3 reads CAWSAPGGSYGYTF. CDR3 nucleotide sequence: TGTGCCTGGAGTGCCCCAGGGGGTTCCTATGGCTACACCTTC.

This rearrangement joins TRBV20-1 to TRBJ2-4; 9 nucleotides match TRBD2. CDR1 DFQATT and CDR2 SNEGSKA come from the germline V gene (reference sequence). The V segment lost 6 bases and the J segment 6 bases; nucleotides outside the gene matches: 9. CDR3 length: 14 amino acids. CDR3 coding DNA: TGCAGTGCCCGAGCGGGGGGCTGGGGAAACATTCAGTACTTC. Amino acid sequence: CSARAGGWGNIQYF.

This clonotype showed up just a few times. The V call is TRBV20-1, the J call TRBJ2-7; 7 nucleotides agree with TRBD1. This CDR3 is 15 amino acids long. V lost 4 bases to trimming and J lost 3 bases; unmatched junction nucleotides: 12. CDR1 is DFQATT, CDR2 SNEGSKA, per germline (reference sequence). For the CDR3, the DNA is TGCAGTGCTAAGAATCCCGGGACAGTGGTCTACGAGCAGTACTTC. Amino acids: CSAKNPGTVVYEQYF.

V usage is TRBV5-1 and J usage is TRBJ2-1; D remains unclear. CDR1 is SGHRS, CDR2 YFSETQ, per germline. This CDR3 region has 16 residues. Trimming removed 0 bases at V and 4 bases at J, with 14 bases between. CDR3 amino acids: CASSLEGLSGYNEQFF. The CDR3 nucleotides read TGCGCCAGCAGCTTGGAGGGCCTGAGTGGATACAATGAGCAGTTCTTC.

This clonotype has more than one count but fewer than ten. The J gene is TRBJ2-5, the V gene TRBV24-1; TRBD1 matches at 9 bases. Germline V gene lookup returns CDR1 KGHDR and CDR2 SFDVKD. CDR3 size: 16 residues. The junction had 7 bases not matched to a gene; V was cut back by 4 bases and J by 2 bases. The CDR3 coding sequence is TGTGCCACCAGTGAAGTACAGGGGGCAGGACAAGAGACCCAGTACTTC. It encodes CATSEVQGAGQETQYF.

This rearrangement joins TRBV5-1 to TRBJ1-2, with D possibly being TRBD1 (5 bases). Germline V lookup: CDR1 SGHRS, CDR2 YFSETQ. Trimming removed 2 bases from V and 8 bases from J, with 19 bases in between. This CDR3 spans 15 amino acids. The CDR3 bases are TGCGCCAGCAGCTTTTCTGGGGCCCTCTCGGGAGGCTACACCTTC. This sequence encodes CASSFSGALSGGYTF.